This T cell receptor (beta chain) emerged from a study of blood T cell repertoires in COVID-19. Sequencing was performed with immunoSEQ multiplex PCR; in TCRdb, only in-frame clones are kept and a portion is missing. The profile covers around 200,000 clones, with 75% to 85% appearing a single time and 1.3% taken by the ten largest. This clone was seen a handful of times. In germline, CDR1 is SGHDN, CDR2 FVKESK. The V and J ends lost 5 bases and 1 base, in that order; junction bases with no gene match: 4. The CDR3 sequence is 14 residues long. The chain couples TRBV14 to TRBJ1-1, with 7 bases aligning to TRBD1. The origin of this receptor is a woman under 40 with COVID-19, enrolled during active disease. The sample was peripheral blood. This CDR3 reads CASSFRGANTEAFF. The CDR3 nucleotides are TGTGCCAGCAGCTTCAGGGGGGCGAACACTGAAGCTTTCTTT.